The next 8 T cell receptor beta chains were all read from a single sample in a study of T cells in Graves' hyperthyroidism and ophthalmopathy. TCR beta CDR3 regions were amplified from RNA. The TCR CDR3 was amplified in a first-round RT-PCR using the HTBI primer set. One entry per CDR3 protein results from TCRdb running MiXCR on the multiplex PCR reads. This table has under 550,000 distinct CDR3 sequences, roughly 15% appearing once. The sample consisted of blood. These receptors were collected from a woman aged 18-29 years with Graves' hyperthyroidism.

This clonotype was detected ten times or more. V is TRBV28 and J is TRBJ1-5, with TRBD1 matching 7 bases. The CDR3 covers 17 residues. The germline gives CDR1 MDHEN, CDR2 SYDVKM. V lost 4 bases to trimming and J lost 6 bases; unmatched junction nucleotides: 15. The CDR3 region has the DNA TGTGCCAGCAGTTCGAGCTGGGGACAGCCAAGGAGTCAGCCCCAGCATTTT. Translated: CASSSSWGQPRSQPQHF.

In nucleotides, the CDR3 is TGTGCCAGCACAGGATCGTTTAATGAAAAACTGTTTTTT. Protein: CASTGSFNEKLFF. The chain recombines TRBV6-1 with TRBJ1-4; D gene uncertain. Germline V lookup: CDR1 MNHNS, CDR2 SASEGT. This CDR3 contains 13 residues. With 7 bases removed from V and 4 bases from J, the gap between germline ends came to 10 bases.

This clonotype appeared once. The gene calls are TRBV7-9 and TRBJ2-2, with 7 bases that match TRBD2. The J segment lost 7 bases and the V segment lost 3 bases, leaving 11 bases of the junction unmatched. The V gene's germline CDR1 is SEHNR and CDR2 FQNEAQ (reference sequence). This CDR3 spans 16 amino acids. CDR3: CASSFGGGLRNGELFF. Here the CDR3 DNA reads TGTGCCAGCAGCTTCGGCGGGGGTCTTAGAAACGGGGAGCTGTTTTTT.

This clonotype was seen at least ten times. CDR3 loop: CASSLRTGGRSEQYF. DNA of the CDR3: TGTGCCAGCAGTCTAAGGACAGGGGGTCGAAGCGAGCAGTACTTC. This chain links TRBV25-1 with TRBJ2-7; 10 positions match TRBD1. Germline-derived CDR1 and CDR2 are MGHDK and SYGVNS. After removal of 5 bases from V and 6 bases from J, the junction contained 10 bases not matched to a gene. CDR3 size: 15 residues.

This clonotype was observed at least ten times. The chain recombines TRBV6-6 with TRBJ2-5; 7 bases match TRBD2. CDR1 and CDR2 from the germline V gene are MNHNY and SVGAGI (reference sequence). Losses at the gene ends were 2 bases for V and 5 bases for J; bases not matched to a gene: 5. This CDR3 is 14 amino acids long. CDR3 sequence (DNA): TGTGCCAGCAGTTACCGCGGGAGAGGCGAGACCCAGTACTTC. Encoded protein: CASSYRGRGETQYF.

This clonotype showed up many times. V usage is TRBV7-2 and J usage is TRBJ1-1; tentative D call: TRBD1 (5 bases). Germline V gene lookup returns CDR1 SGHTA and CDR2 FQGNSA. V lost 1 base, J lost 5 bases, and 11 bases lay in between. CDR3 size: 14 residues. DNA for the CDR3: TGTGCCAGCAGCTTAGACGGGGGATTAACTGAAGCTTTCTTT. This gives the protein CASSLDGGLTEAFF.

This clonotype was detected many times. CDR3: CASSPGLGEQYF. Written as DNA, the CDR3 is TGTGCCAGCAGCCCTGGACTAGGCGAGCAGTACTTC. The gene calls are TRBV3-1 and TRBJ2-7; 7 nucleotides match TRBD2. From germline, CDR1 is LGHDT and CDR2 YNNKEL (reference sequence). The CDR3 is 12 amino acids. Trimming took 4 bases from V and 6 from J; bases not matched to a gene: 3.

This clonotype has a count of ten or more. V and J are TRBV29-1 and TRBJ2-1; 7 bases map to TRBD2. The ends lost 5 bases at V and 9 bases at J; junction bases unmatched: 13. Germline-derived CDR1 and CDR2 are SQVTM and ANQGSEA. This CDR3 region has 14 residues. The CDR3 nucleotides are TGCAGCGTTAATCTCGGCGGGAGTAAGGGTGAGCAGTTCTTC. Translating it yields CSVNLGGSKGEQFF.